The entry below describes one T cell receptor beta chain. Its antigen is unidentified. The germline gives CDR1 SNHLY, CDR2 FYNNEI. This CDR3 region has 13 residues. V shed 4 bases, J shed 4 bases, and the junction held 1 base outside the gene matches. The sample originates from a study of cytomegalovirus exposure and HLA in healthy donors. Study-level points and caveats: In vitro data verified a few CMV-associated chains as specific for CMV antigens. Presence/absence results assume similar sequencing depth per donor, which may not hold. The only immune exposure information that was available was CMV serostatus.

13 Jbeta primers and 60 Vbeta primers were used for the PCR. TCRdb's copy holds only in-frame clones and misses some; the assay was immunoSEQ multiplex PCR. The sample holds roughly 36,000 clones, around two thirds seen once. The TCR comes from a man aged 25-45 years in good health and CMV-seronegative. The chain combines TRBV2 with TRBJ1-1; 9 bases are shared with TRBD1. Sequenced: PBMCs. The CDR3 loop reads CASSGDRATEAFF. The CDR3 nucleotides read TGTGCCAGCAGTGGGGACAGGGCCACTGAAGCTTTCTTT.